This T cell receptor beta chain was captured by sequencing in a study of blood T cell repertoires in COVID-19. Study as a whole: The origin of the acute and convalescent COVID-19 samples was the United States, Italy and Spain. Sources were T cells, B-cell-depleted T cells, or PBMCs; the material itself was cDNA or gDNA.

Per the study methods: Counts of nucleated cells, estimated from reference gene primer amplification, were obtained. Some clones are missing from TCRdb's copy, which holds only in-frame ones; the method was immunoSEQ multiplex PCR. The V and J calls and clone size were taken over from that table, and D and trimming were inferred from the DNA. The table lists over 75,000 clones, around 80% of them singletons. CDR3 size: 17 residues. V lost 1 base, J lost 2 bases, and 9 bases stayed unmatched. Germline assignment: CDR1 LGHDT and CDR2 YNNKEL (reference sequence). The J gene is TRBJ2-5, the V gene TRBV3-1 (or the pseudogene TRBV3-2), with TRBD2 matching 8 bases. Sequenced material: peripheral blood. This clonotype was obtained from a man aged 45-65 years who had recovered from COVID-19. CDR3 sequence reads: CASSQVGSGTFQETQYF. The CDR3 DNA reads TGTGCCAGCAGCCAAGTGGGTAGCGGGACCTTTCAAGAGACCCAGTACTTC.